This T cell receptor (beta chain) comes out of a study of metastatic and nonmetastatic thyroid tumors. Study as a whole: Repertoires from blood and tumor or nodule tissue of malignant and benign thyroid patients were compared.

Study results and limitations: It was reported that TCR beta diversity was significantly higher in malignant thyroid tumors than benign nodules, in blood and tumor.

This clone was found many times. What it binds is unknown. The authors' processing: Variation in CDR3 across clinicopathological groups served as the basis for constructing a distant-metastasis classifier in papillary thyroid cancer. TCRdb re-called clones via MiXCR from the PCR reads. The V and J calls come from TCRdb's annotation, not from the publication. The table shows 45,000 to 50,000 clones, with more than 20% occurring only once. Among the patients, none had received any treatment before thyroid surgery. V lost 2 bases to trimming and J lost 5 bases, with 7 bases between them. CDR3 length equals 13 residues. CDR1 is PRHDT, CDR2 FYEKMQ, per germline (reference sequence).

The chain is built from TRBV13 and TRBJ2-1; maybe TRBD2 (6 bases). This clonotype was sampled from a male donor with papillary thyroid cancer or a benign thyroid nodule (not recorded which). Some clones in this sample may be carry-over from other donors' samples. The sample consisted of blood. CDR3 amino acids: CASSLRGNNEQFF. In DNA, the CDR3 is TGTGCCAGCAGCTTACGGGGGAACAATGAGCAGTTCTTC.